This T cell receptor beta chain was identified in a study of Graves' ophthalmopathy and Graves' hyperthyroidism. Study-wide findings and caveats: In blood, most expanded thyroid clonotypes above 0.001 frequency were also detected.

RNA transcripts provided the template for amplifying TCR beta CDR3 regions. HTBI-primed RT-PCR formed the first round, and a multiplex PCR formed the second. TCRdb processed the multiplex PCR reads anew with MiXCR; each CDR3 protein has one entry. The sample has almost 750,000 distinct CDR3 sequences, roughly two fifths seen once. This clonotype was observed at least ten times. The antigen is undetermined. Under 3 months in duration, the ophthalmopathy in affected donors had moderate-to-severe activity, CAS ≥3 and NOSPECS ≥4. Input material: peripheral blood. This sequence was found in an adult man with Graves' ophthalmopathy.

CDR3 DNA sequence: TGTGCCAGCAGCTTAGCGGTCAATAACTATGGCTACACCTTC. Protein product: CASSLAVNNYGYTF. The chain combines TRBV7-8 with TRBJ1-2, with D uncertain. Germline V CDR1 and CDR2: SGHVS, FQNEAQ. Trimming shortened V by 0 bases and J by 1 base, and 6 bases separated the two germline ends. The CDR3 covers 14 residues.